This entry is about one TCR beta chain. This entry is derived from a study of blood T cells in healthy people across ages. For the second PCR, which ran for 7 to 11 cycles, a sample-barcoded 5' primer and a J-beta primer mix were used. TCRdb re-called the 5' RACE reads with MiXCR, one entry per CDR3 protein. This repertoire shows more than 1,000,000 distinct CDR3 sequences, approximately 26% found once; its top ten account for approximately 0.75%. Trimming cost V 5 bases and J 4 bases, with 15 bases left between them. In germline, CDR1 is MDHEN, CDR2 SYDVKM. The CDR3 is 15 residues long. The same sample was also studied in work on T cells of mothers and their children. From that second work: Second-PCR primer M1S introduced sample barcodes and 2-4 random nucleotides. The effect of thymic selection on TCR recombination output is similar between related and unrelated pairs. Persisting microchimeric T cell clones went undetected.

Sequenced sample: blood. This sequence originates from a girl aged 2 to 9 in good health. The V call is TRBV28, the J call TRBJ1-5; possibly TRBD1 for D (5 bases). The CDR3 spells CASSTTDHGNQPQHF. The DNA for the CDR3 is TGTGCCAGCAGTACGACAGACCATGGGAATCAGCCCCAGCATTTT.